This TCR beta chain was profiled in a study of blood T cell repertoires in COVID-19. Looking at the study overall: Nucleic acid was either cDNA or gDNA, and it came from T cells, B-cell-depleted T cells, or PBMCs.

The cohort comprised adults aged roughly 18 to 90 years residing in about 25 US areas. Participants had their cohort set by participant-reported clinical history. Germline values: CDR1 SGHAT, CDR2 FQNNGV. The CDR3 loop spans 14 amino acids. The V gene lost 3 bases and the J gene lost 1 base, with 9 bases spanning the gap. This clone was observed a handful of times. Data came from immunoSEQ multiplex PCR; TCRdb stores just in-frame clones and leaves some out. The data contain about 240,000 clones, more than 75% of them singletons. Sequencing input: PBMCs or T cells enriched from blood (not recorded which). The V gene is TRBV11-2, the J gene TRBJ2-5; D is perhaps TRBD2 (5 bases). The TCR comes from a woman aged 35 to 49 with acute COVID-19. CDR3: CASSFTRVQETQYF. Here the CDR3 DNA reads TGTGCCAGCAGCTTTACGAGGGTCCAAGAGACCCAGTACTTC.